The rows below give T cell receptor beta chains drawn from one sample of a study of CD8+ T cells in alopecia areata. Profiling relied on immunoSEQ multiplex PCR, and the TCRdb table lists in-frame clones only, not all of them. The sample includes fewer than 350,000 clones, over 45% of them seen just once. The input for sequencing was CD4+ T cells sorted from blood, taken at week 24, from a patient treated with tofacitinib. All receptors derive from a human donor with alopecia areata. CDR3s include the opening cysteine and the closing phenylalanine or tryptophan. Fields, in order: CDR3 protein, CDR3 DNA, D gene, CDR3 length, V gene, clone size, J gene. D genes are given only for firm matches. Only part of the rows carry a size: once, few, many, or a class if the clone is expanded.

CDR3 protein: CASSQDAGTTYTF
CDR3 DNA: TGCGCCAGCAGCCAAGATGCGGGTACTACCTACACCTTC
D gene: NA
CDR3 length: 13
V gene: TRBV4-1
clone size: NA
J gene: TRBJ1-2

CDR3 protein: CASRMEGNQPQHF
CDR3 DNA: TGTGCCAGCAGAATGGAAGGCAATCAGCCCCAGCATTTT
D gene: NA
CDR3 length: 13
V gene: TRBV2
clone size: NA
J gene: TRBJ1-5

CDR3 protein: CAIRDRDTEAFF
CDR3 DNA: TGTGCCATCAGGGACAGGGACACTGAAGCTTTCTTT
D gene: TRBD1
CDR3 length: 12
V gene: TRBV10-3
clone size: few
J gene: TRBJ1-1

CDR3 protein: CASSLAQGSDEQYF
CDR3 DNA: TGTGCCAGCAGCTTAGCGCAGGGCTCTGACGAGCAGTACTTC
D gene: NA
CDR3 length: 14
V gene: TRBV7-2
clone size: NA
J gene: TRBJ2-7

CDR3 protein: CASSYSDGGNGYTF
CDR3 DNA: TGTGCCAGCAGTTACTCTGACGGGGGGAATGGCTACACCTTC
D gene: NA
CDR3 length: 14
V gene: TRBV6-5
clone size: NA
J gene: TRBJ1-2

CDR3 protein: CAWSGGFSYEQYF
CDR3 DNA: TGTGCCTGGAGTGGGGGGTTTTCCTACGAGCAGTACTTC
D gene: NA
CDR3 length: 13
V gene: TRBV30
clone size: NA
J gene: TRBJ2-7

CDR3 protein: CASSPRATRPEQYF
CDR3 DNA: TGTGCCAGCAGCCCCAGGGCCACAAGGCCGGAGCAGTATTTT
D gene: NA
CDR3 length: 14
V gene: TRBV14
clone size: few
J gene: TRBJ2-3

CDR3 protein: CASSSRQINQPQHF
CDR3 DNA: TGTGCCAGCAGCTCTCGACAGATCAATCAGCCCCAGCATTTT
D gene: NA
CDR3 length: 14
V gene: TRBV7-2
clone size: NA
J gene: TRBJ1-5

CDR3 protein: CSVEGWGGLNTEAFF
CDR3 DNA: TGCAGCGTTGAGGGTTGGGGGGGGCTTAACACTGAAGCTTTCTTT
D gene: NA
CDR3 length: 15
V gene: TRBV29-1
clone size: NA
J gene: TRBJ1-1

CDR3 protein: CAWSKGHGYTF
CDR3 DNA: TGTGCCTGGAGTAAAGGGCATGGCTACACCTTC
D gene: NA
CDR3 length: 11
V gene: TRBV30
clone size: NA
J gene: TRBJ1-2

CDR3 protein: CASSPGGLVETQYF
CDR3 DNA: TGTGCCAGCAGTCCAGGGGGCCTCGTCGAGACCCAGTACTTC
D gene: TRBD1
CDR3 length: 14
V gene: TRBV28
clone size: NA
J gene: TRBJ2-5

CDR3 protein: CAWSGAAGRRQYF
CDR3 DNA: TGTGCCTGGAGTGGGGCGGCAGGGAGGAGGCAGTACTTC
D gene: NA
CDR3 length: 13
V gene: TRBV30
clone size: NA
J gene: TRBJ2-7

CDR3 protein: CASSRSYEQYF
CDR3 DNA: TGTGCCAGCAGCAGGTCCTACGAGCAGTACTTC
D gene: NA
CDR3 length: 11
V gene: TRBV7-9
clone size: once
J gene: TRBJ2-7

CDR3 protein: CASSTPMQGLETQYF
CDR3 DNA: TGTGCCAGCAGTACTCCAATGCAAGGGTTAGAGACCCAGTACTTC
D gene: NA
CDR3 length: 15
V gene: TRBV28
clone size: NA
J gene: TRBJ2-5

CDR3 protein: CASSQDSGGRAKNIQYF
CDR3 DNA: TGCGCCAGCAGCCAAGACTCAGGGGGAAGGGCCAAAAACATTCAGTACTTC
D gene: TRBD1
CDR3 length: 17
V gene: TRBV4-3
clone size: many
J gene: TRBJ2-4

CDR3 protein: CASSPGHAAGEQYF
CDR3 DNA: TGCGCCAGCAGCCCGGGACACGCGGCTGGGGAGCAGTACTTC
D gene: NA
CDR3 length: 14
V gene: TRBV4-3
clone size: NA
J gene: TRBJ2-7

CDR3 protein: CAWIPTLTGTYEQYF
CDR3 DNA: TGTGCCTGGATCCCAACCTTGACAGGCACCTACGAGCAGTACTTC
D gene: NA
CDR3 length: 15
V gene: TRBV30
clone size: NA
J gene: TRBJ2-7

CDR3 protein: CASSPLGQDDTQYF
CDR3 DNA: TGTGCCAGCTCACCGCTGGGACAAGACGATACGCAGTATTTT
D gene: NA
CDR3 length: 14
V gene: TRBV18
clone size: NA
J gene: TRBJ2-3

CDR3 protein: CAASGGQGPYEQYF
CDR3 DNA: TGTGCCGCCTCAGGGGGGCAGGGCCCCTACGAGCAGTACTTC
D gene: NA
CDR3 length: 14
V gene: TRBV2
clone size: NA
J gene: TRBJ2-7

CDR3 protein: CATSRGGQGGGEKLFF
CDR3 DNA: TGTGCCACCAGCCGAGGCGGCCAGGGCGGAGGGGAAAAACTGTTTTTT
D gene: NA
CDR3 length: 16
V gene: TRBV15
clone size: NA
J gene: TRBJ1-4

CDR3 protein: CASSAGTDYEQYF
CDR3 DNA: TGTGCCAGCAGCGCAGGGACCGACTACGAGCAGTACTTC
D gene: NA
CDR3 length: 13
V gene: TRBV5-4
clone size: NA
J gene: TRBJ2-7

CDR3 protein: CASSRGEEDTQYF
CDR3 DNA: TGTGCCAGCAGTCGGGGGGAGGAAGATACGCAGTATTTT
D gene: TRBD2
CDR3 length: 13
V gene: TRBV28
clone size: NA
J gene: TRBJ2-3

CDR3 protein: CASSQDGRQGAWDEQFF
CDR3 DNA: TGCGCCAGCAGCCAAGATGGGAGACAGGGGGCTTGGGATGAGCAGTTCTTC
D gene: TRBD1
CDR3 length: 17
V gene: TRBV4-1
clone size: NA
J gene: TRBJ2-1

CDR3 protein: CSVDFDSSETQYF
CDR3 DNA: TGCAGCGTTGATTTCGACAGTTCAGAGACCCAGTACTTC
D gene: NA
CDR3 length: 13
V gene: TRBV29-1
clone size: NA
J gene: TRBJ2-5